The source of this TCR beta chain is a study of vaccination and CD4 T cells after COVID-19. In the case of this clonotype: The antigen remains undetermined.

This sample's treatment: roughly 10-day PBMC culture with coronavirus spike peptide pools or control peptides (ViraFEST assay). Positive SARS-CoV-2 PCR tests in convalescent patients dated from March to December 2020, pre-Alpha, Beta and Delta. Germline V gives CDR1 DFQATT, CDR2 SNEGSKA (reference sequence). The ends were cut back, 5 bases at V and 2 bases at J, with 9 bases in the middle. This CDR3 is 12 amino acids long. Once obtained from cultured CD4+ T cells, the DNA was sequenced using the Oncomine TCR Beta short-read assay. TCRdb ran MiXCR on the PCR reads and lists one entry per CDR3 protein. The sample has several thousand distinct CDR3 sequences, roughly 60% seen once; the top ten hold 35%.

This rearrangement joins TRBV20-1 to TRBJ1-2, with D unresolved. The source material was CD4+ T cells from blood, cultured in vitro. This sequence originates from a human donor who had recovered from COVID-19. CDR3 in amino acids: CSAQDGNYGYTF. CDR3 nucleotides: TGCAGTGCTCAGGACGGAAACTATGGCTACACCTTC.